These 13 T cell receptor beta chains share one sample of origin, sequenced in a study of blood T cell repertoires in COVID-19. The repertoire was sequenced with immunoSEQ multiplex PCR; TCRdb's copy has only in-frame clones and lacks some. The top ten hold around 1.3% of the sample, which has roughly 65,000 clones, roughly nine tenths seen once. The specimen was peripheral blood. Receptor source: a man aged 60 to 75 with acute or convalescent COVID-19.

The chain has TRBV3-1 (or the pseudogene TRBV3-2) and TRBJ1-1, with D possibly TRBD1 on 6 matching bases. The CDR3 contains 13 residues. The V end was cut by 5 bases, the J end by 9 bases, with 16 bases between. CDR1 and CDR2 from the germline V gene are LGHDT and YNNKEL (reference sequence). Written as DNA, the CDR3 is TGTGCCAGCAGCGAAGTCAGGGGCGGTAAAGCTTTCTTT. This sequence encodes CASSEVRGGKAFF.

V and J are TRBV11-2 and TRBJ2-7; 8 nucleotides agree with TRBD1. This CDR3 has 14 residues. The V gene's germline CDR1 is SGHAT and CDR2 FQNNGV. After removal of 1 base from V and 6 bases from J, the junction contained 5 bases not matched to a gene. The CDR3 reads CASSLVQGAVEQYF. CDR3 nucleotide sequence: TGTGCCAGCAGCTTAGTTCAGGGGGCGGTCGAGCAGTACTTC. Full variable domain (outside the CDR3, taken from reference TRBV11-2 and TRBJ2-7): EAGVAQSPRYKIIEKRQSVAFWCNPISGHATLYWYQQILGQGPKLLIQFQNNGVVDDSQLPKDRFSAERLKGVDSTLKIQPAKLEDSAVYLCASSLVQGAVEQYFGPGTRLTVT.

This clone was found a few times. This rearrangement joins TRBV5-1 to TRBJ1-1; 7 bases align to TRBD1. This CDR3 region has 15 residues. With V trimmed by 4 bases and J by 4 bases, 10 bases remained unmatched. Germline CDR1 and CDR2: SGHRS and YFSETQ. This CDR3 is CASSLPGTVITEAFF. Here the CDR3 DNA reads TGCGCCAGCAGCCTCCCCGGGACAGTGATCACTGAAGCTTTCTTT.

Only a few counts were recorded for this clone. The V gene is TRBV6-5, the J gene TRBJ1-2; 7 bases map to TRBD1. Losses at the gene ends were 4 bases for V and 8 bases for J; bases not matched to a gene: 13. Germline CDR1 reads MNHEY; CDR2 reads SVGAGI. The CDR3 sequence is 15 residues long. The CDR3 spells CASSFGGTEAWGYTF. The CDR3 DNA reads as TGTGCCAGCAGTTTTGGGGGGACAGAGGCGTGGGGCTACACCTTC.

V and J are TRBV2 and TRBJ2-7; 10 bases fit TRBD2. The V segment lost 6 bases and the J segment 7 bases; nucleotides outside the gene matches: 9. The CDR3 contains 14 residues. The germline V gene has CDR1 SNHLY and CDR2 FYNNEI. DNA of the CDR3: TGTGCCAGCAGAAATAGCGGGGGGCCGGGGGAGCAGTACTTC. Encoded protein: CASRNSGGPGEQYF.

This chain links TRBV25-1 with TRBJ1-5; 9 positions match TRBD1. Germline V gene sequence: CDR1 MGHDK, CDR2 SYGVNS. This CDR3 comprises 14 residues. Losses at the gene ends were 7 bases for V and 3 bases for J; bases not matched to a gene: 4. CDR3 protein: CASIGQGFNQPQHF. The CDR3 nucleotides read TGTGCCAGCATTGGACAGGGGTTCAATCAGCCCCAGCATTTT.

This chain joins TRBV29-1 and TRBJ1-1, with TRBD1 matching over 7 bases. CDR3 length: 13 amino acids. Germline assignment: CDR1 SQVTM and CDR2 ANQGSEA. V dropped 2 bases and J dropped 5; count of bases not matched to a gene: 5. Written as DNA, the CDR3 is TGCAGCGTTGAACCACAGGGGAGGACTGAAGCTTTCTTT. Amino acid sequence: CSVEPQGRTEAFF.

The rearrangement joins TRBV5-1 to TRBJ1-2; D is undetermined. Germline CDR1 SGHRS, CDR2 YFSETQ. Between the trimmed V and J ends, which lost 0 bases and 8 bases, there was a span of 14 bases. The CDR3 sequence is 14 residues long. Written as DNA, the CDR3 is TGCGCCAGCAGCTTGGGAGAGAGGGCGCGCGGCTACACCTTC. Translating it yields CASSLGERARGYTF.

J is TRBJ1-6 and V is TRBV3-1 (or the pseudogene TRBV3-2); D gene uncertain. Trimming shortened V by 7 bases and J by 1 base, and 8 bases separated the two germline ends. In germline, CDR1 is LGHDT, CDR2 YNNKEL (reference sequence). This CDR3 has 14 residues. The CDR3 loop reads CASNHGSYNSPLHF. In DNA form, the CDR3 reads TGTGCCAGCAACCACGGTTCCTATAATTCACCCCTCCACTTT.

The chain recombines TRBV5-5 with TRBJ1-5; D remains ambiguous. Looked up from germline, CDR1 is SGHKS and CDR2 is YYEKEE (reference sequence). V lost 0 bases, J lost 3 bases, and 7 bases lay in between. The CDR3 spans 14 residues. The CDR3 spells CASSLGLHNQPQHF. CDR3 sequence (DNA): TGTGCCAGCAGCTTGGGGCTCCACAATCAGCCCCAGCATTTT.

The CDR3 region is CASSPGQGQNTIYF. In DNA form, the CDR3 reads TGTGCCAGCTCACCAGGACAGGGCCAAAACACCATATATTTT. The chain employs TRBV18 and TRBJ1-3; TRBD1 aligns across 8 bases. CDR3 length: 14 amino acids. V dropped 2 bases and J dropped 6; count of bases not matched to a gene: 3. Germline lookup yields CDR1 KGHSH and CDR2 LQKENI.

CDR3 residues: CASSSLGVGPQYF. The CDR3, as DNA: TGTGCCAGCAGCTCCCTAGGGGTCGGGCCCCAGTACTTC. The chain carries TRBV7-3 and TRBJ2-5, with a tentative D call TRBD1 (5 bases). CDR3 length: 13 amino acids. Germline CDR1 and CDR2: SGHTA and FQGTGA. The V end was cut by 4 bases, the J end by 9 bases, with 15 bases between.

The chain employs TRBV6-6 and TRBJ2-7; D unclear. The germline CDR1 and CDR2 sequences are MNHNY and SVGAGI (reference sequence). The length of the CDR3 is 12 residues. V was trimmed by 6 bases and J by 3 bases, leaving 9 bases between them. The CDR3 protein is CASSRGSYEQYF. The CDR3 DNA follows: TGTGCCAGCAGCCGCGGAAGCTACGAGCAGTACTTC.